Detailed here is one T cell receptor (beta chain). The clone's antigen remains unknown. No base-level quality is on record; no much larger clone is a single base apart. This entry is derived from a study of T cell responses to AZD1222 COVID-19 vaccine (dated by TCRdb to the early 2020s). Regarding the study in general: Because spike-specific TCR depth and breadth did not differ between the two schedules, AZD1222 recipients who got a second dose at roughly 4 weeks were pooled with those who got a second dose at roughly 12 weeks. Trial participants were enrolled by age into subgroups of 18-55, 56-69 and 70-plus years, and 148, 28 and 57 TCR-sequenced participants, respectively, were included in these subgroups. TCR sequencing covered 230 or so trial participants: 200 to 220 given two doses of AZD1222 and 26 given two doses of MenACWY control vaccine.

The CDR3 regions of human TCRbeta chains were subjected to immunosequencing. In the source study's methods: TCRs in the repertoires were compared against a reference library of SARS-CoV-2-specific TCRs that had been generated with the MIRA antigen-specificity platform. Breadth was defined as the fraction of unique TCRs that were SARS-CoV-2-associated. Depth was defined as the fraction of total T cells that were SARS-CoV-2-associated. Each spike-specific TCR was assigned to its reactive spike region and to a CD4 or CD8 class using the MIRA data. Log10-transformed breadth and depth values were compared by one-way ANOVA with Sidak's multiple comparisons tests. TCRdb stores this immuneACCESS table with in-frame sequences only. Part of the clones is absent; in the studies checked, under half of the shortfall reflects unresolved V genes, and no reason is known for the rest. That table supplies the V and J calls and clone size; D and trimming were determined from the DNA. The sample has fewer than 150,000 clones on record, around 90% of them singletons. Approximately 1.4% of the sample is taken by the ten largest.

The CDR3 holds 16 amino acids from the cysteine to the phenylalanine. Left in the record is the CDR3 DNA by itself, 48 bases read in frame from the first base. V and J lose 4 bases and 0 bases, and a span of 13 bases separates them. Reading the germline V gene (reference sequence) gives CDR1 LGHDT and CDR2 YNNKEL. Read against the paper, the sample's time point label means: baseline before first vaccination. Vaccinee samples were obtained from the UK trials COV001 and COV002, which included a single-blind randomized controlled phase 2/3 trial of AZD1222 (ChAdOx1 nCoV-19) in healthy adults. For TCRbeta chain sequencing, PBMC samples from trial participants were taken at day 0 and at day 28 after the second dose. What the research found in general, with its limitations: The whole spike protein was spanned by vaccine-associated CD4 TCRs, and dominant responses were seen in regions 160-218 and 743-854. Because no day 14 peak-response samples were available, the repertoires could be characterized only after the peak T cell response. Participants were mostly white British, with more females than males. The authors suggested clonal diversity may have been underestimated. Conclusions about previously exposed vaccinees are limited, since just 5 or 6 AZD1222 recipients were seropositive for SARS-CoV-2 at baseline. Spike-specific TCR breadth and depth rose significantly after two AZD1222 doses compared with day 0 and with MenACWY recipients. In the small 56-69-year group, the increase in depth fell short of significance, most likely because of low power. Epitopes outside the regions mutated in the B.1.351 and B.1.1.7 variants were reportedly recognized by nearly half of the unique spike-specific TCRs.

The input for sequencing was peripheral blood, taken on day 0 of AZD1222 vaccination. The chain employs TRBV3-1 (or the pseudogene TRBV3-2) and TRBJ2-1; D gene: possibly TRBD1, on 5 matching bases. This TCR was sampled from an adult in good health. The nucleotides read TGTGCCAGCAGCCCCACCTGGACAAGCTCCTACAATGAGCAGTTCTTC. Its protein is CASSPTWTSSYNEQFF.